Each of the 26 T cell receptor beta chains below was sequenced from the same sample in a study of graft-versus-host responses after intestinal transplantation. Clones were read by immunoSEQ multiplex PCR, and TCRdb kept only the in-frame ones, dropping some. The repertoire holds fewer than 100,000 clones, with 86% as singletons. The specimen was PBMCs, collected 255 days after intestinal transplant. The receptors shown here come from a human patient who received an intestinal transplant, so some T cells may come from the graft donor.

The chain uses TRBV2 and TRBJ2-3; TRBD2 might be the D (5 bases). Looked up from germline, CDR1 is SNHLY and CDR2 is FYNNEI. Trimming left V 3 bases short and J 2 bases short, with 18 bases between. CDR3 size: 17 residues. CDR3 nucleotide sequence: TGTGCCAGCAGTGATAACGACGGAGAGGGAGACACAGATACGCAGTATTTT. Translated, it gives CASSDNDGEGDTDTQYF.

This chain joins TRBV7-9 and TRBJ1-1; 10 bases are a match to TRBD1. Germline loops: CDR1 SEHNR, CDR2 FQNEAQ (reference sequence). The CDR3 has 13 residues. V dropped 5 bases and J dropped 10; count of bases not matched to a gene: 7. DNA for the CDR3: TGTGCCAGCAGCCCCCCGACAGGGGGCTTAGCTTTCTTT. It translates to CASSPPTGGLAFF. Drawing the rest from reference TRBV7-9 and TRBJ1-1, the complete variable domain is DTGVSQNPRHKITKRGQNVTFRCDPISEHNRLYWYRQTLGQGPEFLTYFQNEAQLEKSRLLSDRFSAERPKGSFSTLEIQRTEQGDSAMYLCASSPPTGGLAFFGQGTRLTVV.

This clone has a single count. The chain carries TRBV6-6 and TRBJ2-7, with 9 nucleotides matching TRBD1. The CDR3 extends over 14 amino acids. The germline V gene encodes CDR1 MNHNY and CDR2 SVGAGI (reference sequence). The junction had 9 bases not matched to a gene; V was cut back by 6 bases and J by 6 bases. The CDR3 DNA is TGTGCCAGCAGCGGGACAGGGAGGTTTCGCGAGCAGTACTTC. Translation gives CASSGTGRFREQYF.

This clone appeared once. V gene TRBV6-6 combines with J gene TRBJ2-1; D may be TRBD2 (7 bases). The length of the CDR3 is 15 residues. Trimming took 5 bases from V and 4 from J, leaving 15 bases between them. Germline V gene lookup returns CDR1 MNHNY and CDR2 SVGAGI (reference sequence). Here the CDR3 reads CASSLADSRYNEQFF. The CDR3 DNA reads as TGTGCCAGCAGTCTAGCGGACAGTCGGTACAATGAGCAGTTCTTC.

The chain couples TRBV4-3 to TRBJ1-1; D unclear. CDR3 size: 14 residues. Germline lookup yields CDR1 LGHNA and CDR2 YSLEER. V was trimmed by 0 bases and J by 6 bases, leaving 11 bases between them. CDR3 bases: TGCGCCAGCAGCCAAGAGTGGGGTACCGCTGAAGCTTTCTTT. Its translation: CASSQEWGTAEAFF.

This chain connects TRBV30 to TRBJ1-1; 9 bases line up with TRBD1. V lost 3 bases to trimming and J lost 3 bases; unmatched junction nucleotides: 11. CDR1 is GTSNPN, CDR2 SVGIG, per germline (reference sequence). This CDR3 has 16 amino acids. The chain's CDR3 is CAWRPATGGGYTEAFF. DNA of the CDR3: TGTGCCTGGAGGCCAGCGACAGGGGGTGGGTACACTGAAGCTTTCTTT.

A remark on this clone: The sample has other DNA sequences that encode this CDR3 too. This chain uses TRBV5-6 with TRBJ1-2, with D hard to call. This CDR3 is built from 13 residues. Germline V gives CDR1 SGHDT, CDR2 YYEEEE. Trimming removed 0 bases at V and 0 bases at J, with 3 bases between. CDR3: CASSLGANYGYTF. CDR3 DNA: TGTGCCAGCAGCTTGGGTGCTAACTATGGCTACACCTTC.

The V and J genes are TRBV28 and TRBJ2-7, with 9 nucleotides matching TRBD2. Germline loops: CDR1 MDHEN, CDR2 SYDVKM. CDR3 length equals 17 residues. V shed 2 bases and J 5 bases; nucleotides not matched to a gene: 13. The CDR3 nucleotides read TGTGCCAGCAGTTTACCCCCCCGAGCGGGAGGCGGGCACGAGCAGTACTTC. This codes for CASSLPPRAGGGHEQYF.

This chain uses TRBV7-8 with TRBJ2-7; 7 bases are shared with TRBD1. The CDR3 extends over 12 amino acids. Trimming took 6 bases from V and 3 from J; bases not matched to a gene: 2. Germline V gene sequence: CDR1 SGHVS, CDR2 FQNEAQ. CDR3 sequence: CASSGQVYEQYF. Here the CDR3 DNA reads TGTGCCAGCAGTGGACAGGTCTACGAGCAGTACTTC. The full variable domain, its missing parts supplied by reference TRBV7-8 and TRBJ2-7, is GAGVSQSPRYKVAKRGQDVALRCDPISGHVSLFWYQQALGQGPEFLTYFQNEAQLDKSGLPSDRFFAERPEGSVSTLKIQRTQQEDSAVYLCASSGQVYEQYFGPGTRLTVT.

Points on this clone: The germline gene is not matched at one end of the junction; a read error may be the cause. The CDR3 sequence is CASSLARNIQYF. As DNA, the CDR3 is TGTGCCAGCAGTTTAGCCAGAAACATTCAGTACTTC. V usage is TRBV28 and J usage is TRBJ2-4; D not resolved. Germline V gene data show CDR1 as MDHEN and CDR2 as SYDVKM. This CDR3 spans 12 amino acids.

The V call is TRBV18, the J call TRBJ2-7, with a weak D call TRBD2 (7 bases). The CDR3 runs to 15 residues. V lost 4 bases and J 0 bases, leaving 13 bases between the germline ends. Germline CDR1 is KGHSH and CDR2 is LQKENI. The CDR3 DNA follows: TGTGCCAGCTCACGAGGGGGGGGCGCCTCCTACGAGCAGTACTTC. Protein sequence: CASSRGGGASYEQYF. The entire variable domain, with the rest obtained from reference TRBV18 and TRBJ2-7, is as follows: NAGVMQNPRHLVRRRGQEARLRCSPMKGHSHVYWYRQLPEEGLKFMVYLQKENIIDESGMPKERFSAEFPKEGPSILRIQQVVRGDSAAYFCASSRGGGASYEQYFGPGTRLTVT.

This chain links TRBV5-6 with TRBJ2-7, with TRBD2 matching over 7 bases. The length of the CDR3 is 14 residues. Germline CDR1 is SGHDT and CDR2 is YYEEEE. V gave up 2 bases and J gave up 2 bases; unmatched junction bases: 4. The CDR3, as DNA: TGTGCCAGCAGCTTTGGGACTACCACCTACGAGCAGTACTTC. It specifies CASSFGTTTYEQYF.

The chain employs TRBV10-1 and TRBJ2-7, with TRBD1 matching over 10 bases. V lost 4 bases and J lost 5; bases outside the gene matches: 8. Germline CDR1 reads WNHNN; CDR2 reads SYGVQD (reference sequence). The CDR3 runs to 15 residues. In DNA, the CDR3 is TGCGCCAGCAGTGCCGGGACAGGGGTCGTGGACGAGCAGTACTTC. Its translation is CASSAGTGVVDEQYF.

This chain connects TRBV7-3 to TRBJ2-5; a weak D match, TRBD1 (6 bases). Germline CDR1 reads SGHTA; CDR2 reads FQGTGA. The CDR3 loop spans 13 amino acids. The ends were cut back, 8 bases at V and 5 bases at J, with 15 bases in the middle. This CDR3 reads CASGTGPGETQYF. The DNA for the CDR3 is TGTGCCAGCGGAACAGGGCCGGGGGAGACCCAGTACTTC.

This chain connects TRBV15 to TRBJ1-2, with D perhaps matching TRBD1 (5 bases). Trimming stripped 0 bases from V and 3 bases from J, with 14 bases between. The CDR3 length is 16 residues. Germline V gene lookup returns CDR1 LNHNV and CDR2 YYDKDF (reference sequence). CDR3 region: CATSRDQIGTYYGYTF. CDR3 in DNA: TGTGCCACCAGCAGAGATCAGATAGGGACCTACTATGGCTACACCTTC.

The chain has TRBV10-3 and TRBJ1-5; D is perhaps TRBD1 (6 bases). Between the trimmed V and J ends, which lost 7 bases and 3 bases, there was a span of 10 bases. This CDR3 has 13 residues. Germline V gene data show CDR1 as ENHRY and CDR2 as SYGVKD. The CDR3 is CAIMTGHNQPQHF. CDR3 nucleotide sequence: TGTGCCATCATGACAGGCCACAATCAGCCCCAGCATTTT.

The V call is TRBV7-6, the J call TRBJ2-1; 10 bases map to TRBD2. CDR3 length equals 16 residues. J lost 2 bases, V lost 1 base, and 2 bases had no gene match. Germline values: CDR1 SGHVS, CDR2 FNYEAQ. The CDR3 is CASSLGLAGAYNEQFF. CDR3 nucleotide sequence: TGTGCCAGCAGCTTAGGGCTAGCGGGGGCCTACAATGAGCAGTTCTTC.

The chain uses TRBV19 and TRBJ2-3, with 9 nucleotides matching TRBD2. The V gene end was trimmed by 5 bases and the J gene end by 8 bases; junction bases not matched to a gene: 14. Looked up from germline, CDR1 is LNHDA and CDR2 is SQIVND (reference sequence). This CDR3 has 16 residues. The CDR3 loop is CASSPQIAGVARTQYF. The CDR3 region has the DNA TGTGCCAGTAGTCCCCAAATAGCGGGAGTGGCTCGTACGCAGTATTTT.

J is TRBJ2-7 and V is TRBV10-2; the match to TRBD2 covers 11 bases. The V segment lost 0 bases and the J segment 4 bases; nucleotides outside the gene matches: 11. CDR1 is WSHSY and CDR2 is SAAADI in the germline V gene. The CDR3 runs 18 residues. In DNA form, the CDR3 reads TGCGCCAGCAGTGAGTCGAAGCTAGCGGGGGGATCTGCGTACGAGCAGTACTTC. It is translated as CASSESKLAGGSAYEQYF.

The chain is built from TRBV28 and TRBJ2-5; D may be TRBD2 (5 bases). Germline V gene sequence: CDR1 MDHEN, CDR2 SYDVKM. This CDR3 region has 15 residues. Trimming stripped 6 bases from V and 2 bases from J, with 16 bases between. The CDR3 DNA is TGTGCCAGCAGCTTACCTCCGAGGGCACAAGAGACCCAGTACTTC. It specifies CASSLPPRAQETQYF.

Only a few counts were recorded for this clone. The chain combines TRBV4-2 with TRBJ1-5; TRBD1 aligns across 9 bases. With V trimmed by 1 base and J by 3 bases, 10 bases remained unmatched. The CDR3 is made up of 18 amino acids. CDR1 is LGHNA, CDR2 YNFKEQ, per germline. The chain's CDR3 is CASSQVGTGKDHNQPQHF. CDR3 nucleotides: TGTGCCAGCAGCCAAGTTGGGACAGGGAAGGACCACAATCAGCCCCAGCATTTT.

This clone was seen a few times. The V and J genes are TRBV2 and TRBJ2-2, with D perhaps TRBD1 (5 bases). V was clipped by 6 bases and J by 1 base, with 9 bases between them. CDR1 is SNHLY, CDR2 FYNNEI, per germline. This CDR3 comprises 14 residues. The CDR3 sequence is CASRRQQNTGELFF. The CDR3 DNA is TGTGCCAGCAGGCGACAGCAGAACACCGGGGAGCTGTTTTTT.

In regard to this clone: The sample carries other DNA sequences with the same CDR3. The J gene is TRBJ1-2, the V gene TRBV19, with TRBD1 matching over 10 bases. V shed 9 bases and J 6 bases; nucleotides not matched to a gene: 1. Germline V lookup: CDR1 LNHDA, CDR2 SQIVND (reference sequence). The CDR3 covers 11 residues. In DNA, the CDR3 is TGTGCCAGCGGACAGGGGGATGGCTACACCTTC. Its translation is CASGQGDGYTF.

This chain uses TRBV10-2 with TRBJ2-5, with TRBD2 as a possible D gene (5 bases). V was clipped by 0 bases and J by 2 bases, with 16 bases between them. CDR1 WSHSY and CDR2 SAAADI come from the germline V gene. This CDR3 comprises 17 residues. This CDR3 reads CASSESIITGSQETQYF. The CDR3 coding sequence is TGCGCCAGCAGTGAGTCGATCATCACGGGATCTCAAGAGACCCAGTACTTC.

The chain is built from TRBV19 and TRBJ1-2, with TRBD1 matching 9 bases. The CDR3 extends over 15 amino acids. With 3 bases clipped from V and 3 bases from J, the junction kept 5 bases outside the gene matches. Germline V CDR1 and CDR2: LNHDA, SQIVND (reference sequence). Written as DNA, the CDR3 is TGTGCCAGTAGTATTTCAGGACAGGGGTACTATGGCTACACCTTC. Translated, it gives CASSISGQGYYGYTF.

The CDR3 region is CSVEVTQGAQEQYF. The DNA of the CDR3 is TGCAGCGTTGAAGTAACTCAGGGGGCGCAGGAGCAGTACTTC. The V gene is TRBV29-1, the J gene TRBJ2-7; 8 positions agree with TRBD1. In germline, CDR1 is SQVTM, CDR2 ANQGSEA. The V segment lost 1 base and the J segment 7 bases; nucleotides outside the gene matches: 9. This CDR3 contains 14 residues.